Following are 24 T cell receptor beta chains from one sample sequenced in a study of T cells in tuberculosis. Measured with immunoSEQ multiplex PCR; TCRdb has only the in-frame clones, and not every one. The sample consists of some 30,000 clones, roughly 95% of them appearing once. Sequenced: PBMCs. The receptor source for this set is a donor aged 10 to 29 with latent tuberculosis or without tuberculosis infection.

The rearrangement links TRBV29-1 to TRBJ2-3, with 8 bases identical to TRBD2. This CDR3 is 11 amino acids long. Germline values: CDR1 SQVTM, CDR2 ANQGSEA. The CDR3 nucleotides read TGCGGACTAGCACTCACAGATACGCAGTATTTT. It translates to CGLALTDTQYF.

The chain has TRBV29-1 and TRBJ2-1, with 8 bases that match TRBD1. Germline loops: CDR1 SQVTM, CDR2 ANQGSEA. V lost 4 bases and J lost 2; bases outside the gene matches: 4. The length of the CDR3 is 14 residues. CDR3 nucleotides: TGCAGCGTTGTACAGGGGGGCCCCTACAATGAGCAGTTCTTC. This sequence encodes CSVVQGGPYNEQFF.

The V gene is TRBV5-6, the J gene TRBJ2-5; unclear D gene. Germline V gene data show CDR1 as SGHDT and CDR2 as YYEEEE. This CDR3 is 12 amino acids long. The germline V and J ends were trimmed by 0 bases and 7 bases, with 7 bases remaining between them. CDR3 in DNA: TGTGCCAGCAGCTTGGGAACCGGGACCCAGTACTTC. Translated: CASSLGTGTQYF.

The rearrangement joins TRBV10-3 to TRBJ2-1, with 7 positions matching TRBD1. The trim removed 4 bases at V and 12 bases at J, leaving 9 bases unmatched. The germline CDR1 and CDR2 sequences are ENHRY and SYGVKD. The length of the CDR3 is 13 residues. Here the CDR3 reads CAISVIQGTGQFF. In DNA form, the CDR3 reads TGTGCCATCAGTGTAATACAGGGGACCGGGCAGTTCTTC.

The chain's CDR3 is CASSQGSQGTNQPQHF. DNA of the CDR3: TGCGCCAGCAGCCAAGGAAGCCAGGGTACCAATCAGCCCCAGCATTTT. This chain links TRBV4-1 with TRBJ1-5; TRBD1 might be the D (5 bases). V was cut by 1 base and J by 3 bases, with 13 bases left in between. This CDR3 has 16 amino acids. Germline V lookup: CDR1 MGHRA, CDR2 YSYEKL.

V and J are TRBV2 and TRBJ1-2; a possible D gene is TRBD1 (6 bases). Trimming shortened V by 5 bases and J by 1 base, and 8 bases separated the two germline ends. Per germline, CDR1 SNHLY and CDR2 FYNNEI. This CDR3 has 13 residues. CDR3 nucleotide sequence: TGTGCCAGCAGTTCGGACAGTAACTATGGCTACACCTTC. Amino acid sequence: CASSSDSNYGYTF.

The chain couples TRBV2 to TRBJ2-7; weak D call: TRBD1 (6 bases). The CDR3 contains 14 residues. The V and J ends lost 7 bases and 2 bases respectively, with 15 bases between them. Germline assignment: CDR1 SNHLY and CDR2 FYNNEI. CDR3 sequence reads: CASKGTLKTYEQYF. CDR3 sequence (DNA): TGTGCCAGCAAAGGGACACTGAAGACCTACGAGCAGTACTTC.

The V and J genes are TRBV7-9 and TRBJ2-3; 13 bases align to TRBD2. Germline assignment: CDR1 SEHNR and CDR2 FQNEAQ (reference sequence). J gave up 4 bases and V 4 bases, and 14 bases lay outside the gene matches. This CDR3 is 19 amino acids long. In DNA, the CDR3 is TGTGCCAGCAGCTCTATTTCGGGGACTAGCGGGACGGGCGCAGATACGCAGTATTTT. This sequence encodes CASSSISGTSGTGADTQYF. The whole variable domain, filled in from reference TRBV7-9 and TRBJ2-3, reads DTGVSQNPRHKITKRGQNVTFRCDPISEHNRLYWYRQTLGQGPEFLTYFQNEAQLEKSRLLSDRFSAERPKGSFSTLEIQRTEQGDSAMYLCASSSISGTSGTGADTQYFGPGTRLTVL.

The V gene is TRBV5-1, the J gene TRBJ2-3; no clear D gene. CDR1 is SGHRS, CDR2 YFSETQ, per germline. The CDR3 is made up of 14 amino acids. V was pared by 4 bases and J by 4 bases, with 13 bases between. CDR3 nucleotides: TGCGCCAGCAGCCCTAACTCGACACCAGATACGCAGTATTTT. It yields the protein CASSPNSTPDTQYF.

The chain has TRBV5-4 and TRBJ2-2, with 8 bases identical to TRBD1. After removal of 4 bases from V and 4 bases from J, the junction contained 9 bases not matched to a gene. The CDR3 totals 16 residues. CDR1 is SGHNT, CDR2 YYREEE, per germline (reference sequence). CDR3 residues: CASSTRGQGTTGELFF. In DNA, the CDR3 is TGTGCCAGCAGCACGAGAGGACAGGGTACCACCGGGGAGCTGTTTTTT.

The rearrangement links TRBV9 to TRBJ1-1; TRBD1 matches 8 bases. The V segment lost 1 base and the J segment 4 bases; nucleotides outside the gene matches: 3. This CDR3 comprises 14 residues. Germline loops: CDR1 SGDLS, CDR2 YYNGEE. As DNA, the CDR3 is TGTGCCAGCAGCGTACAGGGGGCGAGCACTGAAGCTTTCTTT. This translates into CASSVQGASTEAFF.

This chain links TRBV18 with TRBJ2-5, with 8 bases identical to TRBD2. This CDR3 spans 15 amino acids. V lost 6 bases and J lost 5; bases outside the gene matches: 11. Germline V lookup: CDR1 KGHSH, CDR2 LQKENI. Here the CDR3 reads CASSPVEREWETQYF. CDR3 DNA sequence: TGTGCCAGCTCCCCTGTGGAGCGGGAGTGGGAGACCCAGTACTTC.

The chain uses TRBV6-1 and TRBJ1-5, with TRBD1 matching over 10 bases. The V gene end was trimmed by 7 bases and the J gene end by 6 bases; junction bases not matched to a gene: 9. Germline assignment: CDR1 MNHNS and CDR2 SASEGT. The CDR3 loop spans 15 amino acids. In DNA, the CDR3 is TGTGCCAGCACCAGGGACAGGGGAGAGGGTCAGCCCCAGCATTTT. As protein: CASTRDRGEGQPQHF.

V is TRBV7-9 and J is TRBJ1-4; maybe TRBD1 (6 bases). CDR3 length: 18 amino acids. V gave up 5 bases and J gave up 1 base, with 20 bases separating them. CDR1 SEHNR and CDR2 FQNEAQ come from the germline V gene (reference sequence). CDR3 sequence reads: CASSNGHLRGGTNEKLFF. The CDR3 DNA reads TGTGCCAGCAGCAACGGGCACCTTAGGGGGGGAACTAATGAAAAACTGTTTTTT.

V gene TRBV6-5 combines with J gene TRBJ2-1, with a possible D match to TRBD1 (5 bases). V was pared by 5 bases and J by 8 bases, with 7 bases between. The CDR3 length is 11 residues. Germline CDR1 reads MNHEY; CDR2 reads SVGAGI. The CDR3 DNA is TGTGCCAGCAGTAGGGGTGATGAGCAGTTCTTC. This encodes CASSRGDEQFF.

The V and J genes are TRBV6-1 and TRBJ2-2, with 7 bases lining up with TRBD1. This CDR3 spans 17 amino acids. J was trimmed by 3 bases and V by 2 bases; bases with no gene match: 9. CDR1 is MNHNS, CDR2 SASEGT, per germline. CDR3 in amino acids: CASSELARDSHTGELFF. The DNA of the CDR3 is TGTGCCAGCAGTGAACTGGCTCGGGACAGCCACACCGGGGAGCTGTTTTTT.

The V gene is TRBV25-1, the J gene TRBJ2-6; TRBD1 agrees at 11 bases. Germline values: CDR1 MGHDK, CDR2 SYGVNS. This CDR3 region has 18 residues. J gave up 4 bases and V 7 bases, and 12 bases lay outside the gene matches. In DNA, the CDR3 is TGTGCCAGCACGGGATGGACAGGGGGCGCTCCCGGGGCCAACGTCCTGACTTTC. The encoded protein is CASTGWTGGAPGANVLTF.

This chain joins TRBV4-1 and TRBJ2-3, with TRBD1 matching over 7 bases. The germline CDR1 and CDR2 sequences are MGHRA and YSYEKL. Trimming at V came to 10 bases and at J to 0 bases, leaving 13 bases not matched to a gene. The CDR3 consists of 16 residues. CDR3 protein: CATSLRTGVSTDTQYF. The CDR3 nucleotides are TGCGCCACCTCCTTAAGAACAGGGGTTAGCACAGATACGCAGTATTTT.

This rearrangement joins TRBV5-1 to TRBJ2-5; tentatively, D is TRBD2 (7 bases). The CDR3 has 15 amino acids. CDR1 and CDR2 from the germline V gene are SGHRS and YFSETQ. V shed 8 bases and J shed 4 bases, with 21 bases lying between them. As DNA, the CDR3 is TGCGCCAGTGAGGGGGAGGGCCCTCTACGAGAGACCCAGTACTTC. The encoded protein is CASEGEGPLRETQYF.

V usage is TRBV5-3 and J usage is TRBJ2-7, with 7 bases identical to TRBD1. TRBV5-3 is an open reading frame whose function is uncertain. This CDR3 has 12 amino acids. J gave up 7 bases and V 4 bases, and 5 bases lay outside the gene matches. In nucleotides, the CDR3 is TGTGCCAGAAGCCCCGGGACAGAAGAGCAGTACTTC. Translated, it gives CARSPGTEEQYF.

The chain couples TRBV9 to TRBJ2-3; TRBD2 might be the D (5 bases). Trimming pared 3 bases from V and 0 bases from J, leaving 14 bases between. This CDR3 spans 16 amino acids. Germline V gene sequence: CDR1 SGDLS, CDR2 YYNGEE. The CDR3 region is CASSASNGESTDTQYF. In nucleotides, the CDR3 is TGTGCCAGCAGCGCCTCCAACGGGGAAAGCACAGATACGCAGTATTTT.

This clone showed up just once. The chain couples TRBV29-1 to TRBJ2-5, with D perhaps TRBD2 (7 bases). CDR1 and CDR2 (germline): SQVTM, ANQGSEA. There are 14 residues in the CDR3. V lost 7 bases and J lost 5, with 20 bases in between. CDR3 sequence reads: CSATTSGGLETQYF. The CDR3 DNA reads TGCAGCGCCACAACGTCGGGGGGCTTGGAGACCCAGTACTTC.

J is TRBJ2-7 and V is TRBV9, with D tentatively TRBD2 (6 bases). The ends were cut back, 0 bases at V and 0 bases at J, with 10 bases in the middle. The CDR3 runs to 15 residues. Looked up from germline, CDR1 is SGDLS and CDR2 is YYNGEE. CDR3 sequence: CASSVAGVASYEQYF. The CDR3 DNA follows: TGTGCCAGCAGCGTAGCGGGAGTCGCCTCCTACGAGCAGTACTTC.

The genes are TRBV7-3 and TRBJ1-1; D perhaps matches TRBD1 (6 bases). CDR3 length: 14 residues. Deletions cut 4 bases from V and 5 bases from J, with 14 bases between. CDR1 SGHTA and CDR2 FQGTGA come from the germline V gene. The CDR3 loop is CASSSQGYGTEAFF. The CDR3 DNA reads as TGTGCCAGCAGCTCCCAGGGGTATGGTACTGAAGCTTTCTTT.